This note documents a single T cell receptor (beta chain) sequence. Its antigen target is currently unknown. Base quality data are lacking; no much larger clone is found one base away. These data are taken from a study of technical replicates of blood from several donors (dated by TCRdb to about 2017). Preparation of the library involved the immunoSEQ multiplex PCR assay. The source is immuneACCESS, and TCRdb retained only in-frame sequences with V and J called. Part of the clones is not carried over; for the studies checked, unresolved V genes explain less than half of this, and the remainder is unexplained. In this sample the table shows more than 70,000 clones, about nine tenths of which occur a single time. 0.25% to 0.35% of the sample rests with the top ten. The origin of this receptor is a human donor in good health. The sequenced material came from T cells isolated from PBMCs.

The DNA sequence reads TGTGCCAGCGGACTAGCGGGAGCCGAGCAGTACTTC. It specifies CASGLAGAEQYF. Recombination joined TRBV6-5 with TRBJ2-7; TRBD2 aligns with 13 central bases. The CDR3 runs 12 residues from the cysteine to the phenylalanine. The retained sequence is limited to the CDR3, 36 bases, with the frame set at the first base. CDR1 and CDR2 (MNHEY, SVGAGI) derive from the germline V gene. Unmatched junction bases come to 1, with V trimmed by 8 bases and J by 6 bases.